Presented here are 19 T cell receptor beta chains from one specimen sequenced in a study of CD8+ T cells in alopecia areata. RNA was isolated and reverse transcribed to cDNA, the sequencing template. Clones were sequenced by immunoSEQ multiplex PCR, and TCRdb holds only the in-frame ones, with some missing. The data hold roughly 120,000 clones, with 58% observed a single time. Indicated treatment: oral pan-JAK inhibitor, 5-10 mg twice daily. This specimen consisted of CD8+ T cells sorted from blood, obtained at week 4, from a patient treated with tofacitinib. Every receptor here comes from a human donor with alopecia areata.

The rearrangement uses TRBV7-9 and TRBJ2-7; TRBD1 matches at 7 bases. CDR1 and CDR2 (germline): SEHNR, FQNEAQ (reference sequence). V lost 5 bases to trimming and J lost 4 bases; unmatched junction nucleotides: 5. The CDR3 runs to 13 residues. CDR3 residues: CASSQQGIYEQYF. The CDR3 DNA follows: TGTGCCAGCAGCCAACAGGGGATATACGAGCAGTACTTC.

This chain links TRBV29-1 with TRBJ2-7, with D possibly matching TRBD2 (6 bases). This CDR3 region has 14 residues. CDR1 and CDR2 from the germline V gene are SQVTM and ANQGSEA. With 1 base removed from V and 2 bases from J, the gap between germline ends came to 12 bases. The CDR3 DNA reads as TGCAGCGTTGAAGCTTGGGACTCGACCTACGAGCAGTACTTC. Its translation: CSVEAWDSTYEQYF.

This clone appeared a few times. The rearrangement joins TRBV5-6 to TRBJ2-7; D tentatively fits TRBD1 or TRBD2 (5 bases each). Germline V gene data show CDR1 as SGHDT and CDR2 as YYEEEE. V lost 0 bases, J lost 6 bases, and 19 bases lay in between. The CDR3 extends over 16 amino acids. The CDR3 DNA is TGTGCCAGCAGCTTGGATTCGGTTAGAGGGGTCGGCGAGCAGTACTTC. Translation gives CASSLDSVRGVGEQYF.

The table lists this clone with a few counts. The chain recombines TRBV29-1 with TRBJ2-5; 8 nucleotides agree with TRBD1. Unmatched junction bases numbered 5, after V lost 8 bases and J lost 3 bases. This CDR3 is built from 12 residues. From germline, CDR1 is SQVTM and CDR2 ANQGSEA. The CDR3 nucleotides are TGCAGCTCTATACAGGGGGAAGAGACCCAGTACTTC. Residues: CSSIQGEETQYF.

The V gene is TRBV11-1, the J gene TRBJ2-2; 7 bases match TRBD2. V shed 1 base, J shed 5 bases, and the junction held 7 bases outside the gene matches. This CDR3 region has 16 residues. Germline assignment: CDR1 SGHAT and CDR2 FQDESV (reference sequence). CDR3 in amino acids: CASSLGDYHTTGELFF. In DNA, the CDR3 is TGTGCCAGCAGCTTAGGGGACTACCACACTACCGGGGAGCTGTTTTTT.

This sequence joins TRBV29-1 and TRBJ2-2, with D possibly called TRBD1 or TRBD2 (5 bases each). Trimming pared 5 bases from V and 2 bases from J, leaving 15 bases between. The CDR3 contains 15 residues. The germline V gene encodes CDR1 SQVTM and CDR2 ANQGSEA. CDR3 nucleotides: TGCAGCGTTCAAACGGGACCTACCAACACCGGGGAGCTGTTTTTT. Translating gives CSVQTGPTNTGELFF.

V usage is TRBV30 and J usage is TRBJ2-7; D is possibly TRBD2 (6 bases). The CDR3 is made up of 13 amino acids. Trimming took off 3 bases at V and 3 bases at J, with 12 bases between the two ends. In germline, CDR1 is GTSNPN, CDR2 SVGIG (reference sequence). The chain's CDR3 is CAWSGEVVYEQYF. The CDR3, as DNA: TGTGCCTGGAGCGGGGAGGTCGTCTACGAGCAGTACTTC.

This chain connects TRBV25-1 to TRBJ1-2; no firm D call. The germline V gene has CDR1 MGHDK and CDR2 SYGVNS. V lost 7 bases and J 4 bases, leaving 19 bases between the germline ends. This CDR3 is 15 amino acids long. The CDR3 nucleotides are TGTGCCAGCAACCCTGGAGCGGGGAGTTTCTATGGCTACACCTTC. Protein sequence: CASNPGAGSFYGYTF.

The chain uses TRBV27 and TRBJ1-2; D gene ambiguous. V dropped 3 bases and J dropped 4 bases, with 9 bases sitting between them. This CDR3 spans 13 amino acids. Germline CDR1 and CDR2: MNHEY and SMNVEV (reference sequence). DNA for the CDR3: TGTGCCAGCAGTTTGAAGGGCGGCTATGGCTACACCTTC. It encodes CASSLKGGYGYTF.

J is TRBJ2-2 and V is TRBV29-1, with 7 nucleotides matching TRBD1. Germline V gene data show CDR1 as SQVTM and CDR2 as ANQGSEA. V dropped 6 bases and J dropped 3; count of bases not matched to a gene: 4. The CDR3 length is 13 residues. The CDR3 here is CSVRQGYTGELFF. CDR3 bases: TGCAGCGTCCGACAGGGATACACCGGGGAGCTGTTTTTT.

This clone has a handful of counts. The chain couples TRBV30 to TRBJ2-1, with TRBD2 matching over 8 bases. Per the germline V gene, CDR1 is GTSNPN and CDR2 is SVGIG (reference sequence). This CDR3 has 14 residues. V lost 5 bases and J lost 7; bases outside the gene matches: 10. CDR3: CAWGHGGVLNEQFF. CDR3 bases: TGTGCCTGGGGACACGGGGGGGTCTTGAATGAGCAGTTCTTC.

This chain joins TRBV9 and TRBJ1-5, with D unclear. The V gene lost 7 bases and the J gene lost 8 bases, with 10 bases spanning the gap. The CDR3 covers 11 residues. Germline loops: CDR1 SGDLS, CDR2 YYNGEE. CDR3 coding DNA: TGTGCCAGCGGAGATAAAGAGCCCCAGCATTTT. This translates into CASGDKEPQHF.

The V and J genes are TRBV29-1 and TRBJ1-2, with D possibly TRBD1 on 5 matching bases. The CDR3 loop spans 13 amino acids. V was clipped by 3 bases and J by 8 bases, with 16 bases between them. Germline lookup yields CDR1 SQVTM and CDR2 ANQGSEA. The CDR3 bases are TGCAGCGTTGAGTTCCCACGACAGACCGGCTACACCTTC. Protein sequence: CSVEFPRQTGYTF. Complete variable domain (other parts from reference TRBV29-1 and TRBJ1-2): SAVISQKPSRDICQRGTSLTIQCQVDSQVTMMFWYRQQPGQSLTLIATANQGSEATYESGFVIDKFPISRPNLTFSTLTVSNMSPEDSSIYLCSVEFPRQTGYTFGSGTRLTVV.

The V call is TRBV30, the J call TRBJ2-1; no clear D gene. The CDR3 is 13 amino acids. Germline CDR1 GTSNPN, CDR2 SVGIG (reference sequence). The V end lost 4 bases, the J end lost 0 bases, and 7 bases lay between the germline ends. The CDR3 protein is CAWMIDSYNEQFF. The CDR3 DNA sequence: TGTGCCTGGATGATCGACTCCTACAATGAGCAGTTCTTC.

V gene TRBV27 combines with J gene TRBJ1-2; D is undetermined. The CDR3 has 16 amino acids. The V gene lost 5 bases and the J gene lost 4 bases, with 20 bases spanning the gap. CDR1 is MNHEY and CDR2 is SMNVEV in the germline V gene (reference sequence). The CDR3 sequence is CASSLTVNNPIYGYTF. The CDR3 DNA sequence: TGTGCCAGCAGTCTTACAGTAAACAACCCAATCTATGGCTACACCTTC.

This clone was seen a handful of times. This chain links TRBV2 with TRBJ2-3; D gene ambiguous. Trimming pared 7 bases from V and 6 bases from J, leaving 5 bases between. Germline-derived CDR1 and CDR2 are SNHLY and FYNNEI. This CDR3 spans 10 amino acids. The DNA of the CDR3 is TGTGCCAGCATCTCGGATACGCAGTATTTT. Translation gives CASISDTQYF.

V gene TRBV7-9 combines with J gene TRBJ1-2; the match to TRBD1 covers 8 bases. This CDR3 spans 15 amino acids. Germline V gene data show CDR1 as SEHNR and CDR2 as FQNEAQ (reference sequence). V was clipped by 1 base and J by 8 bases; unmatched bases: 9. The chain's CDR3 is CASSLEPRGHSGYTF. The CDR3 nucleotides are TGTGCCAGCAGCTTAGAACCCAGGGGGCATAGCGGCTACACCTTC. Full variable domain (remainder filled in from reference TRBV7-9 and TRBJ1-2): DTGVSQNPRHKITKRGQNVTFRCDPISEHNRLYWYRQTLGQGPEFLTYFQNEAQLEKSRLLSDRFSAERPKGSFSTLEIQRTEQGDSAMYLCASSLEPRGHSGYTFGSGTRLTVV.

This clone has just one count. This chain connects TRBV4-1 to TRBJ1-1; D is unresolved. Between the trimmed V and J ends, which lost 1 base and 0 bases, there was a span of 12 bases. The CDR3 is 16 residues long. Looked up from germline, CDR1 is MGHRA and CDR2 is YSYEKL. The CDR3 DNA reads as TGCGCCAGCAGCCAAGGTCTGACTCCCATGAACACTGAAGCTTTCTTT. This encodes CASSQGLTPMNTEAFF.

This clone appeared a single time. The chain joins TRBV6-5 to TRBJ2-5; possible D gene TRBD1, 5 bases. The V gene lost 4 bases and the J gene lost 5 bases, with 14 bases spanning the gap. The CDR3 has 14 amino acids. Germline lookup yields CDR1 MNHEY and CDR2 SVGAGI. CDR3 DNA sequence: TGTGCCAGCAGTTCGGAACAGGCAGAGGAGACCCAGTACTTC. Translating it yields CASSSEQAEETQYF.